Presented here are 3 T cell receptor beta chains from one specimen sequenced in a study of CXCR3-negative and CXCR3-positive naive CD8 T cells. General study points: Relative to CXCR3-negative naive cells, CXCR3-positive naive cells had more hydrophobic TRB CDR3s.

All TRB cDNA libraries came from 5' RACE performed with UMI labels. TCRdb re-called the 5' RACE reads; every CDR3 protein appears as one record, without DNA. This table holds tens of thousands of distinct CDR3 sequences. No antigens are known for them. The sample consisted of naive CXCR3+ CD8+ T cells from blood. The subset was: CD45RO-CCR7+CD27+CD95- naive CD8+ T cells expressing CXCR3 (TNR3+). Source of these receptors: a human donor in good health. Some clones in this sample may be carry-over from other donors' samples.

This chain connects TRBV6-6 to TRBJ2-7; TCRdb reports TRBD1, a call that lacks DNA to check it against. Germline V gene data show CDR1 as MNHNY and CDR2 as SVGAGI (reference sequence). CDR3 size: 12 residues. The CDR3 is CASLGQSYEQYF.

The chain joins TRBV7-9 to TRBJ1-2. The CDR3 has 14 residues. CDR1 and CDR2 (germline): SEHNR, FQNEAQ (reference sequence). CDR3: CATSGREEHYGYTF.

The rearrangement links TRBV29-1 to TRBJ2-1; the D call from TCRdb, TRBD1, cannot be confirmed without DNA. The length of the CDR3 is 14 residues. Germline lookup yields CDR1 SQVTM and CDR2 ANQGSEA. CDR3 sequence reads: CSTSGQGDGNEQFF.